Shown below are 14 T cell receptor beta chains from a single sample sequenced in a study of human T cells and chemical hapten exposure. Unfractionated whole blood was the source from which total RNA was extracted. MiXCR, run by TCRdb on the 5' RACE reads, gives a single entry per CDR3 protein. The sample carries about 140,000 distinct CDR3 sequences, roughly 4.1% recorded once. The receptors come from a female donor in good health.

This clonotype was seen at least ten times. The genes are TRBV4-3 and TRBJ2-1; TRBD2 matches at 10 bases. The CDR3 runs to 19 residues. J was trimmed by 6 bases and V by 2 bases; bases with no gene match: 16. Germline CDR1 LGHNA, CDR2 YSLEER. CDR3 protein: CASSQTLEGVLAGRNEQFF. The CDR3 DNA reads TGCGCCAGCAGCCAAACCCTGGAGGGGGTACTAGCGGGGCGCAATGAGCAGTTCTTC.

This clonotype was seen repeatedly, ten times or more. The CDR3 DNA sequence: TGTGCCAGCAGCCAAGATCGAAGCGGGGGCTACGAGCAGTACTTC. It yields the protein CASSQDRSGGYEQYF. The chain uses TRBV4-2 and TRBJ2-7; 8 nucleotides align to TRBD2. The CDR3 has 15 residues. V dropped 0 bases and J dropped 3; count of bases not matched to a gene: 4. The V gene's germline CDR1 is LGHNA and CDR2 YNFKEQ.

This chain joins TRBV7-9 and TRBJ2-2; the D is unclear. In germline, CDR1 is SEHNR, CDR2 FQNEAQ (reference sequence). V dropped 5 bases and J dropped 6 bases, with 7 bases sitting between them. CDR3 size: 12 residues. In DNA, the CDR3 is TGTGCCAGCAGCCCCCTTTCCGGGGAGCTGTTTTTT. This sequence encodes CASSPLSGELFF.

This clonotype was recorded many times. The rearrangement links TRBV6-5 to TRBJ1-5; D gene unclear. Germline values: CDR1 MNHEY, CDR2 SVGAGI. The germline V and J ends were trimmed by 4 bases and 0 bases, with 10 bases remaining between them. The CDR3 length is 15 residues. CDR3 residues: CASSSFIYSNQPQHF. CDR3 DNA sequence: TGTGCCAGCAGTTCCTTTATTTATAGCAATCAGCCCCAGCATTTT.

This clonotype was seen at least ten times. J is TRBJ2-1 and V is TRBV19; D is uncertain. Germline V CDR1 and CDR2: LNHDA, SQIVND (reference sequence). This CDR3 has 14 residues. Trimming cost V 5 bases and J 6 bases, with 14 bases left between them. The CDR3 DNA follows: TGTGCCAGTAGTGGCCAACTTAGGAGCAATGAGCAGTTCTTC. Protein product: CASSGQLRSNEQFF.

This clonotype was detected ten times or more. This chain links TRBV7-9 with TRBJ2-1; possible D gene TRBD1, 5 bases. CDR1 and CDR2 (germline): SEHNR, FQNEAQ (reference sequence). This CDR3 region has 15 residues. V lost 3 bases and J 2 bases, leaving 11 bases between the germline ends. Written as DNA, the CDR3 is TGTGCCAGCAGCTTTTCCGAACAGGCCTACAATGAGCAGTTCTTC. Residues: CASSFSEQAYNEQFF.

This clonotype appeared many times. This chain links TRBV7-2 with TRBJ1-2; D remains unclear. This CDR3 is built from 14 residues. The V end was cut by 0 bases, the J end by 8 bases, with 13 bases between. CDR1 and CDR2 (germline): SGHTA, FQGNSA. CDR3 region: CASSLAQSFDGYTF. As DNA, the CDR3 is TGTGCCAGCAGCTTAGCGCAAAGCTTCGACGGCTACACCTTC. Variable domain in full (rest from reference TRBV7-2 and TRBJ1-2): GAGVSQSPSNKVTEKGKDVELRCDPISGHTALYWYRQSLGQGLEFLIYFQGNSAPDKSGLPSDRFSAERTGGSVSTLTIQRTQQEDSAVYLCASSLAQSFDGYTFGSGTRLTVV.

This clonotype was detected many times. The rearrangement links TRBV5-1 to TRBJ2-6, with 10 bases fitting TRBD1. V trimming: 1 base; J trimming: 1 base; junction bases outside the gene matches: 5. Germline V gives CDR1 SGHRS, CDR2 YFSETQ. The CDR3 totals 18 residues. DNA of the CDR3: TGCGCCAGCAGCTTGACGACAGGGGGCGATTCTGGGGCCAACGTCCTGACTTTC. Translated: CASSLTTGGDSGANVLTF.

This clonotype occurred many times. Here the CDR3 DNA reads TGCAGTGCTAGAGCGAGGTACTCGATTTACTATGGCTACACCTTC. This translates into CSARARYSIYYGYTF. This chain connects TRBV20-1 to TRBJ1-2; D not resolved. The CDR3 is 15 residues long. Trimming pared 1 base from V and 3 bases from J, leaving 15 bases between. Germline lookup yields CDR1 DFQATT and CDR2 SNEGSKA (reference sequence).

This clonotype showed up many times. This sequence joins TRBV7-2 and TRBJ2-5; the match to TRBD2 covers 9 bases. V lost 2 bases and J lost 5; bases outside the gene matches: 9. Germline CDR1 is SGHTA and CDR2 is FQGNSA. The length of the CDR3 is 16 residues. This chain's CDR3 is CASSLNAGTSSETQYF. In DNA, the CDR3 is TGTGCCAGCAGCTTAAACGCCGGGACTAGCTCCGAGACCCAGTACTTC.

This clonotype was seen ten or more times. The CDR3 sequence is CASSPPPGVSDEGAFF. The CDR3 DNA reads as TGTGCCAGCAGTCCCCCCCCCGGGGTCAGCGATGAGGGAGCTTTCTTT. The rearrangement joins TRBV28 to TRBJ1-1; D gene ambiguous. The CDR3 consists of 16 residues. CDR1 and CDR2 (germline): MDHEN, SYDVKM. Trimming stripped 5 bases from V and 10 bases from J, with 26 bases between.

This clonotype has just a few counts. The chain joins TRBV20-1 to TRBJ2-3; 7 bases line up with TRBD1. The CDR3 spans 14 residues. Per the germline V gene, CDR1 is DFQATT and CDR2 is SNEGSKA (reference sequence). V lost 7 bases to trimming and J lost 3 bases; unmatched junction nucleotides: 10. The CDR3 region has the DNA TGCAGTGGCGGACAGGAAACCAGTACAGATACGCAGTATTTT. Protein: CSGGQETSTDTQYF.

This clonotype was recorded at least ten times. The chain employs TRBV7-9 and TRBJ2-7; 7 nucleotides agree with TRBD1. The CDR3 spans 14 residues. Trimming took 5 bases from V and 0 from J; bases not matched to a gene: 4. Per the germline V gene, CDR1 is SEHNR and CDR2 is FQNEAQ (reference sequence). The CDR3: CASSPGQSSYEQYF. DNA of the CDR3: TGTGCCAGCAGCCCGGGACAGAGCTCCTACGAGCAGTACTTC.

This clonotype was picked up many times. The rearrangement joins TRBV5-1 to TRBJ2-3; D is unresolved. Trimming took 4 bases from V and 6 from J, leaving 9 bases between them. CDR1 is SGHRS, CDR2 YFSETQ, per germline. The length of the CDR3 is 12 residues. The CDR3 spells CASSAPSDTQYF. The CDR3 DNA reads as TGCGCCAGCAGCGCCCCATCGGATACGCAGTATTTT.